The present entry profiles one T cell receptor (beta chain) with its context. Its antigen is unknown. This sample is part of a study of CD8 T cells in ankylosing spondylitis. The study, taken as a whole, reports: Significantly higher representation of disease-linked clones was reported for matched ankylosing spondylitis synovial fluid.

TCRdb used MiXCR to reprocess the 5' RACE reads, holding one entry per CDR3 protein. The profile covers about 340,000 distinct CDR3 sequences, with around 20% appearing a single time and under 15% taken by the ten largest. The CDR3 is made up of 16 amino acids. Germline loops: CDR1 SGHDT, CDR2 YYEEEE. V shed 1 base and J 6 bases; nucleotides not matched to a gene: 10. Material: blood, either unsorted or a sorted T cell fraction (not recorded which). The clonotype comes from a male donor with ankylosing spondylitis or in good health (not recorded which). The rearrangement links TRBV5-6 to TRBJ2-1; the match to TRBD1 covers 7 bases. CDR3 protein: CASSLPTGSGRNEQFF. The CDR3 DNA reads TGTGCCAGCAGCTTGCCGACAGGGTCGGGACGCAATGAGCAGTTCTTC.